This T cell receptor beta chain was sequenced in a study (TCRdb year 2016). About the full investigation: In people whose bodies naturally kept HIV infection under control, the researchers looked into where HIV persistence comes from.

The library was produced with 5' RACE. For sequencing, an Illumina HiSeq 2000 was employed. TCRdb reworked the public reads: Q25 trimming with fastp, MiXCR clone assembly, productive beta chains retained. CDR3 protein duplicates are merged, each entry listing the most common genes and DNA. This sample is represented by 1,000 to 1,500 distinct CDR3 sequences; 5.5% to 8% of them were singletons. The top ten clones comprise about an eighth of the sample. Cut back by 1 base and 7 bases, the V and J ends lie 8 bases apart. From the cysteine through the phenylalanine, the CDR3 covers 14 amino acids. The CDR3 DNA has 42 bases and is translated from base 1. According to the germline V gene (reference sequence), CDR1 reads SEHNR and CDR2 reads FQNEAQ. This clonotype is classified as large (0.1 to 1%). Its antigen specificity is not known. The sample holds no much larger clone one base away, and base qualities are not on file.

The V gene is TRBV7-9 and the J gene is TRBJ1-6; the D segment cannot be called with confidence. Sequenced: central memory T cells from blood PBMCs. What the cell subset or site label conveys for this sample: central memory CD4+ T cells. The sequence was collected from a male donor with HIV. CDR3 sequence: CASSLGDRNSPLHF. The base sequence is TGTGCCAGCAGCTTAGGGGATCGGAATTCACCCCTCCACTTT. With all but the CDR3 taken from the reference TRBV7-9 and TRBJ1-6 genes, the full variable domain is: DTGVSQNPRHKITKRGQNVTFRCDPISEHNRLYWYRQTLGQGPEFLTYFQNEAQLEKSRLLSDRFSAERPKGSFSTLEIQRTEQGDSAMYLCASSLGDRNSPLHFGNGTRLTVT.